A selection of T cell receptor beta chains follows, all from one sample in a study of blood T cell repertoires in COVID-19. Profiled with immunoSEQ multiplex PCR; TCRdb holds only in-frame clones, not every one. The sample carries 150,000 to 200,000 clones, 88% recorded once. Sequenced sample: peripheral blood. These receptors originate from a human donor in a cohort sampled during active COVID-19. Both conserved end residues are part of each CDR3. The order of the fields is V gene, D gene, clone size, J gene, CDR3 protein, CDR3 DNA. D genes are given only for firm matches. The size field is filled for only some rows; it gives once, few, many or a size class.

>TRBV28|NA|NA|TRBJ2-5
CASSLINERETQYF
TGTGCCAGCAGTTTAATAAACGAGAGGGAGACCCAGTACTTC
>TRBV12-3/TRBV12-4|NA|once|TRBJ2-7
CASSLGHYEQYF
TGTGCCAGCAGCCTAGGCCACTACGAGCAGTACTTC
>TRBV11-3|TRBD2|NA|TRBJ2-7
CASSSLPGLAGEGEQYF
TGTGCCAGCAGCTCCCTGCCGGGACTAGCGGGAGAAGGCGAGCAGTACTTC
>TRBV4-1|NA|NA|TRBJ2-7
CASSQEPALSHEQYF
TGCGCCAGCAGCCAAGAACCTGCCCTAAGCCACGAGCAGTACTTC
>TRBV4-3|NA|NA|TRBJ1-2
CASSQVVDALRGYGYTF
TGCGCCAGCAGCCAAGTAGTAGACGCGCTAAGGGGCTATGGCTACACCTTC
>TRBV30|NA|NA|TRBJ2-5
CAWSLWGEMGRIQETQYF
TGTGCCTGGAGTTTGTGGGGGGAGATGGGACGTATCCAAGAGACCCAGTACTTC
>TRBV7-9|TRBD1|once|TRBJ2-7
CASSDDRTGYEQYF
TGTGCCAGCAGCGACGATCGGACAGGGTACGAGCAGTACTTC
>TRBV5-4|TRBD1|NA|TRBJ1-1
CASSTGTGNTEAFF
TGTGCCAGCAGCACCGGGACAGGGAACACTGAAGCTTTCTTT
>TRBV29-1|TRBD2|NA|TRBJ2-1
CSAPLTLAGLSSSYNEQFF
TGCAGCGCCCCCCTAACACTAGCGGGTTTATCTAGCTCCTACAATGAGCAGTTCTTC
>TRBV28|NA|once|TRBJ1-1
CASSYTTGKVEAFF
TGTGCCAGCAGTTACACAACAGGGAAGGTTGAAGCTTTCTTT
>TRBV29-1|NA|NA|TRBJ2-3
CSVEARGANTQYF
TGCAGCGTTGAAGCTCGCGGGGCAAATACGCAGTATTTT
>TRBV28|TRBD1|NA|TRBJ1-3
CASSKPGQGNTIYF
TGTGCCAGCAGTAAACCGGGACAGGGAAACACCATATATTTT
>TRBV30|NA|NA|TRBJ1-5
CAWSVKQGIGQPQHF
TGTGCCTGGAGTGTAAAACAGGGTATAGGTCAGCCCCAGCATTTT
>TRBV29-1|TRBD1|NA|TRBJ1-1
CSVGGTGGSEAFF
TGCAGCGTTGGAGGAACAGGGGGCTCTGAAGCTTTCTTT
>TRBV6-5|NA|NA|TRBJ1-1
CASSNPTASGTEAFF
TGTGCCAGCAGTAACCCTACAGCGAGCGGCACTGAAGCTTTCTTT
>TRBV19|TRBD1|NA|TRBJ1-1
CASSLQGGTEAFF
TGTGCCAGTAGTCTACAGGGGGGCACTGAAGCTTTCTTT
>TRBV11-2|NA|few|TRBJ2-7
CASSPIRRQSSYEQYF
TGTGCCAGCAGCCCCATCCGGAGACAGAGCTCCTACGAGCAGTACTTC
>TRBV6-2/TRBV6-3|NA|NA|TRBJ2-1
CASSGRSARSYNEQFF
TGTGCCAGCAGCGGCCGGAGCGCCCGCTCCTACAATGAGCAGTTCTTC
>TRBV4-2|NA|once|TRBJ2-7
CASSQEASRYEQYF
TGTGCCAGCAGCCAAGAGGCTAGCCGGTACGAGCAGTACTTC
>TRBV24-1|TRBD2|NA|TRBJ2-1
CATSDLRLAGVSYNEQFF
TGTGCCACCAGTGATTTGCGGCTAGCGGGAGTATCCTACAATGAGCAGTTCTTC
>TRBV11-3|NA|once|TRBJ2-7
CASSKGTYEQYF
TGTGCCAGCAGCAAGGGGACCTACGAGCAGTACTTC
>TRBV2|TRBD2|NA|TRBJ2-1
CASSQGLATQEQFF
TGTGCCAGCAGCCAGGGACTAGCGACACAGGAGCAGTTCTTC
>TRBV5-1|NA|NA|TRBJ1-1
CASSLIGIDTEAFF
TGCGCCAGCAGCTTGATCGGGATTGACACTGAAGCTTTCTTT
>TRBV2|NA|once|TRBJ1-5
CASSSTGSNQPQHF
TGTGCCAGCAGTAGCACGGGAAGCAATCAGCCCCAGCATTTT
>TRBV19|NA|NA|TRBJ1-5
CASRGAHYSNQPQHF
TGTGCCAGTAGGGGGGCACACTATAGCAATCAGCCCCAGCATTTT
>TRBV21-1|NA|NA|TRBJ1-6
CASSLRDRASYNSPLHF
TGTGCCAGCAGCCTCCGGGACAGGGCCTCCTATAATTCACCCCTCCACTTT
>TRBV11-2|NA|NA|TRBJ2-5
CASSLRLAQETQYF
TGTGCCAGCAGCTTGCGGCTAGCCCAAGAGACCCAGTACTTC
>TRBV30|TRBD1|NA|TRBJ1-5
CAWGGQGLNQPQHF
TGTGCCTGGGGGGGACAGGGCCTCAATCAGCCCCAGCATTTT
>TRBV6-2/TRBV6-3|NA|once|TRBJ1-4
CASSYSSRGEKLFF
TGTGCCAGCAGTTACTCTTCCAGAGGAGAAAAACTGTTTTTT
>TRBV5-4|NA|NA|TRBJ2-5
CASSLPGRETQYF
TGTGCCAGCAGCTTGCCAGGGCGAGAGACCCAGTACTTC
>TRBV28|TRBD1|NA|TRBJ2-2
CASKGQANTGELFF
TGTGCCAGCAAAGGACAGGCGAACACCGGGGAGCTGTTTTTT
>TRBV9|TRBD2|NA|TRBJ2-7
CASSVGPSGSYEQYF
TGTGCCAGCAGCGTAGGGCCTAGCGGATCCTACGAGCAGTACTTC
>TRBV9|TRBD1|few|TRBJ1-4
CASSAGGWGEKLFF
TGTGCCAGCAGCGCAGGGGGCTGGGGTGAAAAACTGTTTTTT
>TRBV27|TRBD1|NA|TRBJ1-2
CASRRQGADGGYTF
TGTGCCAGCAGGAGACAGGGGGCAGATGGCGGCTACACCTTC
>TRBV4-1|TRBD1|few|TRBJ1-2
CASSPFRDRGPRGYTF
TGCGCCAGCAGCCCGTTCCGGGACAGGGGGCCGCGTGGCTACACCTTC
>TRBV27|TRBD2|NA|TRBJ2-1
CASSLAGGPRSYNEQFF
TGTGCCAGCAGCTTAGCGGGAGGGCCCCGCTCCTACAATGAGCAGTTCTTC
>TRBV27|TRBD1|NA|TRBJ2-2
CASSLGGQGHTGELFF
TGTGCCAGCAGTTTAGGGGGACAGGGGCACACCGGGGAGCTGTTTTTT
>TRBV5-1|NA|few|TRBJ2-5
CASSLLDSQETQYF
TGCGCCAGCAGCTTGTTGGACTCACAAGAGACCCAGTACTTC
>TRBV27|TRBD1|NA|TRBJ2-7
CASTLVFGQGGYEQYF
TGTGCCAGCACGTTGGTCTTCGGACAGGGGGGCTACGAGCAGTACTTC
>TRBV7-2|NA|NA|TRBJ1-5
CASSLGPGQPQHF
TGTGCCAGCAGCTTAGGACCAGGTCAGCCCCAGCATTTT